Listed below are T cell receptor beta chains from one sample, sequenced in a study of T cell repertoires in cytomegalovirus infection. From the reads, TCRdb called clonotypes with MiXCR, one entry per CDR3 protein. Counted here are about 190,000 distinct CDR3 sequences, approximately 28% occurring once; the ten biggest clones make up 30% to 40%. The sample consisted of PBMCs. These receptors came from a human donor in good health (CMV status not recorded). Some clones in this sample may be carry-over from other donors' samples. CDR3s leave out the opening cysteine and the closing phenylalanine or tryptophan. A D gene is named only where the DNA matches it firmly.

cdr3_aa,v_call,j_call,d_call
ASSLRARSPLH,TRBV27,TRBJ1-6,-
ASSYSEPNRAGTQY,TRBV6-8,TRBJ2-5,-
ASSWTSGGRTQY,TRBV6-2/TRBV6-3,TRBJ2-3,TRBD2
ATSRQTENTEAF,TRBV15,TRBJ1-1,-
SAPTGVGREQY,TRBV20-1,TRBJ2-7,TRBD1
ASSRYGLNTEAF,TRBV12-3/TRBV12-4,TRBJ1-1,-
ASSRQSEEKLF,TRBV7-9,TRBJ1-4,-
ASSRDRGINTGELF,TRBV6-2/TRBV6-3,TRBJ2-2,TRBD1
ASRKLDGFGNSPLH,TRBV2,TRBJ1-6,-
ASSMAVGRQSSYNEQF,TRBV19,TRBJ2-1,-
ASSPTGVDGYT,TRBV7-2,TRBJ1-2,TRBD1
ASTRGIMTGELF,TRBV19,TRBJ2-2,-
ASSEGGGPTGELF,TRBV2,TRBJ2-2,-
ASCSGGDNEQF,TRBV19,TRBJ2-1,TRBD2
SAPGGSNQPQH,TRBV20-1,TRBJ1-5,-
ASSYSPTGRLNTEAF,TRBV6-6,TRBJ1-1,-
ASSFSEAVGYEQY,TRBV7-9,TRBJ2-7,-
TSSGGLAGVRTDTQY,TRBV2,TRBJ2-3,TRBD2
SAYGLGDSSYNEQF,TRBV29-1,TRBJ2-1,TRBD1
ASSRSGTGANTGELF,TRBV6-4,TRBJ2-2,TRBD1
ASSPSMSGQANSPLH,TRBV18,TRBJ1-6,-
ASSQAPGQGGYGYT,TRBV4-2,TRBJ1-2,TRBD1
SAQRTGKGNQPQH,TRBV20-1,TRBJ1-5,TRBD1
ASSLGYLYEQY,TRBV7-6,TRBJ2-7,-
AISEYRDMNTEAF,TRBV10-3,TRBJ1-1,-
ASSEGFDEGYT,TRBV2,TRBJ1-2,-
ASSDHDRGNYGYT,TRBV5-1,TRBJ1-2,TRBD1
ASSLVPGGTTGELF,TRBV5-1,TRBJ2-2,TRBD2
SASWRGIQETQY,TRBV20-1,TRBJ2-5,-